Shown below are 17 T cell receptor beta chains from a single sample sequenced in a study of T cell changes during pregnancy in multiple sclerosis (dated by TCRdb to about 2019). The library came from the immunoSEQ multiplex PCR assay. TCRdb's version of the immuneACCESS table is confined to in-frame rearrangements and falls short of the full clone set. An unresolved V gene accounts for under half of the shortfall where checked; the remainder is of unknown origin. The sample table lists around 100,000 clones, roughly nine tenths of them with a count of one. Around 3.5% of the sample comes from the top ten. This specimen was peripheral blood, taken after pregnancy. Source of these receptors: a female donor with multiple sclerosis, enrolled in a pregnancy study.

The V gene is TRBV7-2, the J gene TRBJ1-2, with 8 bases identical to TRBD1. Germline-derived CDR1 and CDR2 are SGHTA and FQGNSA. The length of the CDR3 is 15 residues. Germline trimming cut 1 base from V and 4 bases from J; bases unmatched to any gene: 5. In DNA form, the CDR3 reads TGTGCCAGCAGCTTAGATCCGGACAGGGCCTATGGCTACACCTTC. Translated, it gives CASSLDPDRAYGYTF.

The chain has TRBV7-3 and TRBJ1-2; 7 bases match TRBD1. Per the germline V gene, CDR1 is SGHTA and CDR2 is FQGTGA. With 11 bases clipped from V and 0 bases from J, the junction kept 6 bases outside the gene matches. This CDR3 contains 13 residues. The CDR3 loop reads CAGRDSPNYGYTF. The CDR3 nucleotides read TGTGCCGGCCGGGACAGCCCTAACTATGGCTACACCTTC.

This clone was picked up one time. This chain connects TRBV2 to TRBJ2-2; 9 nucleotides align to TRBD1. Losses at the gene ends were 8 bases for V and 4 bases for J; bases not matched to a gene: 5. The CDR3 runs to 14 residues. Germline CDR1 is SNHLY and CDR2 is FYNNEI. The CDR3, as DNA: TGTGCCAGCCGGGACAGGGTCATCACCGGGGAGCTGTTTTTT. It encodes CASRDRVITGELFF.

This chain links TRBV5-6 with TRBJ1-2; TRBD1 matches at 7 bases. Germline V gives CDR1 SGHDT, CDR2 YYEEEE. Losses at the gene ends were 0 bases for V and 2 bases for J; bases not matched to a gene: 4. The length of the CDR3 is 15 residues. The CDR3 DNA sequence: TGTGCCAGCAGCTTGGCGACAGGGACCAACTATGGCTACACCTTC. Protein: CASSLATGTNYGYTF.

This chain connects TRBV2 to TRBJ1-2, with TRBD1 as a possible D gene (5 bases). The CDR3 length is 12 residues. Per the germline V gene, CDR1 is SNHLY and CDR2 is FYNNEI. Trimming left V 8 bases short and J 7 bases short, with 14 bases between. As DNA, the CDR3 is TGTGCCAGCGGATGGCAGGGCTCTGGCTACACCTTC. Its protein is CASGWQGSGYTF.

This chain joins TRBV19 and TRBJ1-4; 11 positions match TRBD1. J lost 3 bases, V lost 8 bases, and 2 bases had no gene match. The CDR3 contains 14 residues. CDR1 LNHDA and CDR2 SQIVND come from the germline V gene (reference sequence). The CDR3 loop is CASGQGAANEKLFF. The CDR3 DNA follows: TGTGCCAGTGGACAGGGGGCGGCTAATGAAAAACTGTTTTTT.

The V and J genes are TRBV7-9 and TRBJ1-1, with a weak D call TRBD1 (6 bases). Trimming left V 5 bases short and J 2 bases short, with 9 bases between. Germline assignment: CDR1 SEHNR and CDR2 FQNEAQ (reference sequence). The CDR3 length is 13 residues. This CDR3 reads CASSGRGNTEAFF. In nucleotides, the CDR3 is TGTGCCAGCAGCGGCAGGGGCAACACTGAAGCTTTCTTT.

Concerning this clone itself: A read error may account for a junction end that differs from germline. V is TRBV7-7 and J is TRBJ2-7, with a weak D call TRBD1 (5 bases). CDR1 is SSHAT and CDR2 is FNYEAQ in the germline V gene (reference sequence). CDR3 length: 13 residues. CDR3 DNA: TGTGCTAGCAGCTTAGGACCAGGGCAGGAGCAGTACTTC. Its translation: CASSLGPGQEQYF.

The chain has TRBV27 and TRBJ2-1; tentatively, D is TRBD1 (6 bases). V was trimmed by 0 bases and J by 9 bases, leaving 12 bases between them. Germline values: CDR1 MNHEY, CDR2 SMNVEV (reference sequence). There are 14 residues in the CDR3. CDR3 nucleotide sequence: TGTGCCAGCAGTTTATCTAACAGCAGGGGTGAGCAGTTCTTC. Residues: CASSLSNSRGEQFF.

J is TRBJ2-2 and V is TRBV4-1; 15 bases match TRBD2. Trimming took 1 base from V and 6 from J; bases not matched to a gene: 6. The V gene's germline CDR1 is MGHRA and CDR2 YSYEKL. The CDR3 is 18 amino acids. CDR3 in DNA: TGCGCCAGCAGCCAAGCAGGACTAGCGGGGGGGCTTGCCGGGGAGCTGTTTTTT. Its translation: CASSQAGLAGGLAGELFF.

This clone was counted a single time. The rearrangement links TRBV9 to TRBJ2-5; D perhaps matches TRBD2 (5 bases). This CDR3 is 14 amino acids long. The V gene's germline CDR1 is SGDLS and CDR2 YYNGEE. V lost 4 bases and J 0 bases, leaving 10 bases between the germline ends. CDR3 sequence (DNA): TGTGCCAGCAGCCCAGCTAGCAACCAAGAGACCCAGTACTTC. Its translation is CASSPASNQETQYF.

This chain uses TRBV7-2 with TRBJ2-7; TRBD2 aligns across 10 bases. CDR3 length: 13 amino acids. The V and J ends lost 5 bases and 6 bases, in that order; junction bases with no gene match: 4. CDR1 is SGHTA, CDR2 FQGNSA, per germline. CDR3 sequence: CASSPGTSAEQYF. In nucleotides, the CDR3 is TGTGCCAGCAGCCCTGGGACTAGCGCCGAGCAGTACTTC.

The J gene is TRBJ1-5, the V gene TRBV5-8; 9 positions match TRBD1. Trimming at V came to 2 bases and at J to 7 bases, leaving 10 bases not matched to a gene. Germline CDR1 reads SGHTS; CDR2 reads YDEGEE. This CDR3 has 16 amino acids. CDR3 nucleotides: TGTGCCAGCAGCTTAACCCCGGGACAGGGCAGACAGCCCCAGCATTTT. It yields the protein CASSLTPGQGRQPQHF.

The chain carries TRBV10-3 and TRBJ2-5; D is perhaps TRBD2 (5 bases). Germline V gene sequence: CDR1 ENHRY, CDR2 SYGVKD. This CDR3 is built from 13 residues. V was cut by 6 bases and J by 3 bases, with 11 bases left in between. The CDR3 protein is CAISGYGEETQYF. The CDR3 nucleotides are TGTGCCATCAGCGGATACGGGGAAGAGACCCAGTACTTC.

V and J are TRBV10-3 and TRBJ1-1; D not certain. The CDR3 covers 15 residues. Germline V gene data show CDR1 as ENHRY and CDR2 as SYGVKD. Trimming removed 2 bases from V and 1 base from J, with 11 bases in between. DNA of the CDR3: TGTGCCATCAGTGAGGGCAGGTCAGGGAACACTGAAGCTTTCTTT. Residues: CAISEGRSGNTEAFF.

In nucleotides, the CDR3 is TGTGCCAGCAGCTTAGAGGGACAGGGGCAAGAGACCCAGTACTTC. Translation gives CASSLEGQGQETQYF. This chain connects TRBV13 to TRBJ2-5, with 10 bases identical to TRBD1. The CDR3 spans 15 residues. The germline gives CDR1 PRHDT, CDR2 FYEKMQ (reference sequence). The trim removed 1 base at V and 2 bases at J, leaving 1 base unmatched. Full variable domain (remainder filled in from reference TRBV13 and TRBJ2-5): AAGVIQSPRHLIKEKRETATLKCYPIPRHDTVYWYQQGPGQDPQFLISFYEKMQSDKGSIPDRFSAQQFSDYHSELNMSSLELGDSALYFCASSLEGQGQETQYFGPGTRLLVL.

This chain connects TRBV10-3 to TRBJ2-1, with D tentatively TRBD2 (5 bases). The germline CDR1 and CDR2 sequences are ENHRY and SYGVKD. V was cut by 3 bases and J by 5 bases, with 5 bases left in between. The CDR3 spans 12 residues. The CDR3 nucleotides are TGTGCCATCAGTGACGGGGACAATGAGCAGTTCTTC. Translating it yields CAISDGDNEQFF.